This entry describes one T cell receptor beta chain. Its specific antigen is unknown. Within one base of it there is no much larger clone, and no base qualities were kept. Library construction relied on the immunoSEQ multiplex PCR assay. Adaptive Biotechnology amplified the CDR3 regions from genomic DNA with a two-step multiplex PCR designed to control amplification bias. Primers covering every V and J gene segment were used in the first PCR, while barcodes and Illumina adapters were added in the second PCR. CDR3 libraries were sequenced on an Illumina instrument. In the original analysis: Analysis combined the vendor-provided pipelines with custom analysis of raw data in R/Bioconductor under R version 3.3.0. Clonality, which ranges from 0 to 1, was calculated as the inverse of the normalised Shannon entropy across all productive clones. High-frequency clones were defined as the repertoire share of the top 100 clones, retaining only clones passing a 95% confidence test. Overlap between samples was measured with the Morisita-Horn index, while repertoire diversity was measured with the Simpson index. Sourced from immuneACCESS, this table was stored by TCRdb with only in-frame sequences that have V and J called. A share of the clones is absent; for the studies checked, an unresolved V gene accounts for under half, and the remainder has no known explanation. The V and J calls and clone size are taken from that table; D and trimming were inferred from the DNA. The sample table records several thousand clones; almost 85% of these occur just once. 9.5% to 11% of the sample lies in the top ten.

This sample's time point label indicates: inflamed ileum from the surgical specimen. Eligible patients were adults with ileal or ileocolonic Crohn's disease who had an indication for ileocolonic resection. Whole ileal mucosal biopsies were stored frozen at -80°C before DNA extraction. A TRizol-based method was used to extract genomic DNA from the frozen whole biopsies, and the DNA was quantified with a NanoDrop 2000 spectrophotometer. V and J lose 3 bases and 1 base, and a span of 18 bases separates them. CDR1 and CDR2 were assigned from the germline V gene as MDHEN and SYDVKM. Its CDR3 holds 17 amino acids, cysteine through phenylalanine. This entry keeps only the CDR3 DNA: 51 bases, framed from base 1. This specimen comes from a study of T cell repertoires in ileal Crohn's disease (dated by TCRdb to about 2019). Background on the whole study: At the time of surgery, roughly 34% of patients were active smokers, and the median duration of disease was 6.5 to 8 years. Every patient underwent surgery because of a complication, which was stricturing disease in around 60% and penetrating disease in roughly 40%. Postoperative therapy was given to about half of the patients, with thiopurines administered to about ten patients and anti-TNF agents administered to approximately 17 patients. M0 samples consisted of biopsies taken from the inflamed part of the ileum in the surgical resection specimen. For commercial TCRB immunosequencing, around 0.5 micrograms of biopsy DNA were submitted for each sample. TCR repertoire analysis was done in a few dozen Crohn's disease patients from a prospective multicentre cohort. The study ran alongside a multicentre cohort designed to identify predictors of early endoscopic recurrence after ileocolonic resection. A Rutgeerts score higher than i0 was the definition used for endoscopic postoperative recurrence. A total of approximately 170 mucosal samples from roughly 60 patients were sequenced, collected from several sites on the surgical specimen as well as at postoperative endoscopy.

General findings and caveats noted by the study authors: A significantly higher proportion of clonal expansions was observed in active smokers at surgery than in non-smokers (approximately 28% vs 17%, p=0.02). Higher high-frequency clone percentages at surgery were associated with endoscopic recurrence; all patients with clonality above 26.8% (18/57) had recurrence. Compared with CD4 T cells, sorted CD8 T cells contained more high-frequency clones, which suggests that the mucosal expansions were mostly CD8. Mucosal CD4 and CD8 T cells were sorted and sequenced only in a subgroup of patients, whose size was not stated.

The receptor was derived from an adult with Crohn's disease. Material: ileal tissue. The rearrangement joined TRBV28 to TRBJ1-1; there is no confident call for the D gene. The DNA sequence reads TGTGCCAGCAGTTTTGTGGAAACTCTAAGACAGAACACTGAAGCTTTCTTT. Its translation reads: CASSFVETLRQNTEAFF.